This T cell receptor (beta chain) was identified in a study of long-term antiretroviral therapy in people with HIV. With survey level as its setting, the immunoSEQ assay was v3.0. Data came from immunoSEQ multiplex PCR; TCRdb stores just in-frame clones and leaves some out. The table shows tens of thousands of clones, with approximately 85% occurring only once. The sequences come from unsorted PBMCs, collected approximately 3.3 years after starting antiretroviral therapy. The sequence derives from a man between 18 and 29 years old with HIV.

The CDR3 region has the DNA TGTGCCAGCAGTGAAAGAGGGTTGGGGAGCATGAACACTGAAGCTTTCTTT. Amino acid sequence: CASSERGLGSMNTEAFF. This rearrangement joins TRBV6-1 to TRBJ1-1, with D hard to call. Germline V gene lookup returns CDR1 MNHNS and CDR2 SASEGT. The CDR3 is 17 residues long. Trimming removed 2 bases at V and 0 bases at J, with 16 bases between.